This TCR beta chain was captured by sequencing in a study of blood T cell repertoires in COVID-19. Whole-study context: Material from acute and convalescent COVID-19 was sourced from the United States, Italy and Spain. Sources were T cells, B-cell-depleted T cells, or PBMCs; the material itself was cDNA or gDNA.

CDR3 length equals 14 residues. The germline V gene has CDR1 KGHSH and CDR2 LQKENI. With 3 bases clipped from V and 5 bases from J, the junction kept 7 bases outside the gene matches. Original handling: Amplification of reference gene primers was used by the study to estimate nucleated cell counts. The data were produced by immunoSEQ multiplex PCR, yet TCRdb's version contains in-frame clones alone and is incomplete. V and J calls and clone size are as listed in that table; D and trimming were resolved from the DNA. The data show roughly 98,000 clones, 75% to 90% seen once. The clonotype comes from a human donor in a cohort sampled during active COVID-19. The chain uses TRBV18 and TRBJ2-7; 7 nucleotides align to TRBD1. The material sequenced was peripheral blood. The CDR3 DNA follows: TGTGCCAGCTCACCCGGGACAGAGAAACACGAGCAGTACTTC. Its protein is CASSPGTEKHEQYF.